The 8 T cell receptor beta chains presented below share a single source sample, sequenced in a study of human versus mouse CDR3 diversity and MHC coevolution. Produced via immunoSEQ multiplex PCR; TCRdb's table is partial and in-frame only. The repertoire holds about 60,000 clones, with approximately 94% as singletons. Sequencing input: naive CD4+ T cells from blood. The subset: CD45RO-negative CD62L-positive naive CD4 T cells. The receptor set was obtained from a person in their 60s in good health.

The chain links TRBV30 to TRBJ1-5, with D perhaps matching TRBD1 (5 bases). Germline V gene sequence: CDR1 GTSNPN, CDR2 SVGIG (reference sequence). CDR3 length equals 14 residues. V shed 5 bases and J shed 5 bases, with 16 bases lying between them. The CDR3 DNA reads as TGTGCCTGGGCCCAATGGGGAGGGGATCAGCCCCAGCATTTT. It encodes CAWAQWGGDQPQHF.

This sequence joins TRBV11-3 and TRBJ2-7, with TRBD1 identical over 7 bases. V lost 4 bases, J lost 10 bases, and 10 bases stayed unmatched. CDR3 size: 13 residues. The germline V gene has CDR1 SGHNT and CDR2 YENEEA. CDR3 sequence (DNA): TGTGCCAGCAGCTCCAGGACAGGTCTGGAACAGTACTTC. As protein: CASSSRTGLEQYF.

V is TRBV5-1 and J is TRBJ2-5; TRBD2 aligns across 13 bases. This CDR3 is built from 15 residues. With V trimmed by 3 bases and J by 9 bases, 8 bases remained unmatched. The V gene's germline CDR1 is SGHRS and CDR2 YFSETQ. The CDR3 sequence: CASSSGRTSGGPQYF. DNA of the CDR3: TGCGCCAGCAGCTCCGGCCGGACTAGCGGGGGACCCCAGTACTTC.

The chain is built from TRBV7-9 and TRBJ2-7; D is undetermined. V was clipped by 4 bases and J by 2 bases, with 9 bases between them. The germline CDR1 and CDR2 sequences are SEHNR and FQNEAQ (reference sequence). The CDR3 extends over 13 amino acids. CDR3 in amino acids: CASSSTVTYEQYF. The CDR3 nucleotides read TGTGCCAGCAGCTCCACGGTAACCTACGAGCAGTACTTC.

The chain is built from TRBV5-8 and TRBJ1-2, with 9 bases identical to TRBD1. Germline CDR1 reads SGHTS; CDR2 reads YDEGEE. The CDR3 extends over 13 amino acids. Trimming took 4 bases from V and 7 from J; bases not matched to a gene: 5. CDR3 nucleotides: TGTGCCAGCAGCCCACAGGGGGCGGGTGGCTACACCTTC. It specifies CASSPQGAGGYTF.

In this sample, this clone turned up once. The chain couples TRBV15 to TRBJ2-5; 8 bases agree with TRBD2. J gave up 1 base and V 3 bases, and 4 bases lay outside the gene matches. Per the germline V gene, CDR1 is LNHNV and CDR2 is YYDKDF (reference sequence). The CDR3 is 15 amino acids. The DNA for the CDR3 is TGTGCCACCAGCAGTAGCGGGGCCTCCCAAGAGACCCAGTACTTC. Amino acids: CATSSSGASQETQYF.

This chain links TRBV5-1 with TRBJ1-1; D is undetermined. This CDR3 has 13 amino acids. Germline lookup yields CDR1 SGHRS and CDR2 YFSETQ. V dropped 4 bases and J dropped 4 bases, with 11 bases sitting between them. The CDR3 spells CASSPAVFTEAFF. The CDR3 DNA reads TGCGCCAGCAGCCCGGCGGTCTTCACTGAAGCTTTCTTT.

The chain employs TRBV6-1 and TRBJ1-3; 11 positions agree with TRBD1. The length of the CDR3 is 17 residues. In germline, CDR1 is MNHNS, CDR2 SASEGT. Unmatched junction bases numbered 6, after V lost 4 bases and J lost 1 base. The CDR3 bases are TGTGCCAGCAGTGTCTTTGGACAGGGGGCTTCTGGAAACACCATATATTTT. Its translation is CASSVFGQGASGNTIYF.